This TCR beta chain was observed in a study of PD-L1 blockade in urothelial cancer. Study in general: The study started patients on atezolizumab around 2014, giving 1,200 mg intravenously every 3 weeks. Median blood clonality was roughly 0.088, with more than 75,000 unique TCRs.

The sample's time point: peripheral blood 6 weeks after treatment start. Locally advanced or metastatic urothelial carcinoma was present in patients. V lost 4 bases and J lost 2; bases outside the gene matches: 2. The CDR3 has 14 residues. Germline V gene sequence: CDR1 LNHDA, CDR2 SQIVND (reference sequence). Sequencing used immunoSEQ multiplex PCR; TCRdb keeps in-frame clones, though not all of them. The top ten clones hold 2.6% of a sample with 40,000 to 45,000 clones, roughly 84% of them seen once. The sequencing here drew on PBMCs, taken around atezolizumab (anti-PD-L1) treatment. The V and J genes are TRBV19 and TRBJ1-5, with 7 positions matching TRBD1. This TCR was sampled from a man in his sixties or seventies with urothelial cancer. The DNA of the CDR3 is TGTGCCAGTAGTACCGGGACAGGCAATCAGCCCCAGCATTTT. Its translation is CASSTGTGNQPQHF.